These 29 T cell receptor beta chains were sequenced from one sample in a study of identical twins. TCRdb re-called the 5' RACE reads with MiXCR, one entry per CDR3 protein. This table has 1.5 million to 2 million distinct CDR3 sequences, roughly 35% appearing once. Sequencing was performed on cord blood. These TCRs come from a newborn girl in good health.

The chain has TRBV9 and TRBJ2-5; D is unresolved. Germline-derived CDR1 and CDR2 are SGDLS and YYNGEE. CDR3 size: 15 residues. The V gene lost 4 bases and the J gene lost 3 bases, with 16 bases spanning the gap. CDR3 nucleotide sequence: TGTGCCAGCAGCATGTCGGGCGGCCCTAAAGAGACCCAGTACTTC. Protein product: CASSMSGGPKETQYF.

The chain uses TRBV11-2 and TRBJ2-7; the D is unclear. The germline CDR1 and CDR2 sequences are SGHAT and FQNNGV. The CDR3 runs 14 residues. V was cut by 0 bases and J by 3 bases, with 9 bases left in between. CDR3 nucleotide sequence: TGTGCCAGCAGCTTAGACAGGTCCGTCTACGAGCAGTACTTC. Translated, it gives CASSLDRSVYEQYF.

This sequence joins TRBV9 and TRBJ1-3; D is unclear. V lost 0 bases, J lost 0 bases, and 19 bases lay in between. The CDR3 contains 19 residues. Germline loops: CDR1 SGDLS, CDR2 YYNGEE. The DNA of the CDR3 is TGTGCCAGCAGCGTAGCTGGGCTGCGGGGTACTGGCTCTGGAAACACCATATATTTT. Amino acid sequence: CASSVAGLRGTGSGNTIYF.

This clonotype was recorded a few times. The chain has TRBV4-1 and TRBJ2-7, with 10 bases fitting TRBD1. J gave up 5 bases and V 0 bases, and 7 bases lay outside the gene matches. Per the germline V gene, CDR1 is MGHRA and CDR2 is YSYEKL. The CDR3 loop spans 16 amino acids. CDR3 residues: CASSQDIRTGGHEQYF. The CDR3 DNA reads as TGCGCCAGCAGCCAAGACATAAGGACAGGGGGGCACGAGCAGTACTTC.

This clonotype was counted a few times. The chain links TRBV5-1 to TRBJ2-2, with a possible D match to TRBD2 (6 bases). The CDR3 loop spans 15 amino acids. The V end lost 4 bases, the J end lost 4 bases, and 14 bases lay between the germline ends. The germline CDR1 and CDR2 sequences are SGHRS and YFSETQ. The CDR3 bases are TGCGCCAGCAGCAGACAGACGCGGGGCACCGGGGAGCTGTTTTTT. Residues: CASSRQTRGTGELFF.

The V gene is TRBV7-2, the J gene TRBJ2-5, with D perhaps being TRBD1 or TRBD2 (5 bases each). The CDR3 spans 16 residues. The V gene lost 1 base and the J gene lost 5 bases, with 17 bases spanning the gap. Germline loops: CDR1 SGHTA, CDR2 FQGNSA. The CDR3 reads CASSLVRLRGGETQYF. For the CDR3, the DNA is TGTGCCAGCAGCTTAGTACGTCTTCGGGGCGGGGAGACCCAGTACTTC.

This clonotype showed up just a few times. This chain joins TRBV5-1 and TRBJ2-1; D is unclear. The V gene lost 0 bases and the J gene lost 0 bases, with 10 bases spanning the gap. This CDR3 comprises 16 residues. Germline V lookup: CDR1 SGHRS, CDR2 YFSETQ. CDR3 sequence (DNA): TGCGCCAGCAGCTTGGGAAGGCGATACTCCTACAATGAGCAGTTCTTC. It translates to CASSLGRRYSYNEQFF.

CDR3 sequence: CASSKTEVAGNEQYF. CDR3 sequence (DNA): TGTGCCAGCAGCAAGACCGAGGTAGCGGGCAATGAGCAGTACTTC. The chain carries TRBV7-8 and TRBJ2-5, with TRBD2 matching 7 bases. The CDR3 length is 15 residues. The trim removed 5 bases at V and 11 bases at J, leaving 17 bases unmatched. Germline CDR1 is SGHVS and CDR2 is FQNEAQ. Variable domain in full (rest from reference TRBV7-8 and TRBJ2-5): GAGVSQSPRYKVAKRGQDVALRCDPISGHVSLFWYQQALGQGPEFLTYFQNEAQLDKSGLPSDRFFAERPEGSVSTLKIQRTQQEDSAVYLCASSKTEVAGNEQYFGPGTRLLVL.

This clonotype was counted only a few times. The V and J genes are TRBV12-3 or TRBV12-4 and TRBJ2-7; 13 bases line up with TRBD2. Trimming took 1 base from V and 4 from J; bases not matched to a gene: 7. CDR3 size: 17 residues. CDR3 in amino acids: CASSLELAGGRSYEQYF. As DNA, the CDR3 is TGTGCCAGCAGTTTAGAACTAGCGGGGGGGCGGAGTTACGAGCAGTACTTC.

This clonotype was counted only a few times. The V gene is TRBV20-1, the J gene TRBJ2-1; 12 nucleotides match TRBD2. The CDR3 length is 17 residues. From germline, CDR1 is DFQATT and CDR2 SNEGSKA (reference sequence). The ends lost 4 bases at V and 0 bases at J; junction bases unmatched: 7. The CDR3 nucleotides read TGCAGTGCTAACGGACTAGCGGGAACGAGCTCCTACAATGAGCAGTTCTTC. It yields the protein CSANGLAGTSSYNEQFF.

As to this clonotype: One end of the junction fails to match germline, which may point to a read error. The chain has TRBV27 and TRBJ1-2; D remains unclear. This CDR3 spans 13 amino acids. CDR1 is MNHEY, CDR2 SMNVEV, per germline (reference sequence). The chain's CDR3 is CASSFTANHGYTF. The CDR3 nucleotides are TGTGCCAGCAGTTTCACAGCTAACCATGGCTACACCTTC.

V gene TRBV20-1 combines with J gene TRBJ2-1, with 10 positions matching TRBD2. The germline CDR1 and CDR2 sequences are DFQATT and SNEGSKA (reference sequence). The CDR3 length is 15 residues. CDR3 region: CRTYGSGRAYNEQFF. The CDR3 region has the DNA TGCAGAACTTATGGGAGCGGGAGGGCCTACAATGAGCAGTTCTTC.

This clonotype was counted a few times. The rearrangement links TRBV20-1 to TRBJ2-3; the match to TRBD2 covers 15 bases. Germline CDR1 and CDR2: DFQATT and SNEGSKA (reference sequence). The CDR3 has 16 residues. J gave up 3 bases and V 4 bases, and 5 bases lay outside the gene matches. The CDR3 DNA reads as TGCAGTGCTACCGGGACTAGCGGGGGGCCAACAGATACGCAGTATTTT. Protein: CSATGTSGGPTDTQYF.

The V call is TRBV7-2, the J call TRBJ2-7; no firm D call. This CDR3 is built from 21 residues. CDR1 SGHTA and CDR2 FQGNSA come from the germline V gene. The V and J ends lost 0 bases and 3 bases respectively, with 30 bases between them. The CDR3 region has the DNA TGTGCCAGCAGCTTAGCTCCCTCGCCTAGAGAATGGCGAGGCAGGATCTACGAGCAGTACTTC. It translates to CASSLAPSPREWRGRIYEQYF. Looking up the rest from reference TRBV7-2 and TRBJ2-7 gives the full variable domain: GAGVSQSPSNKVTEKGKDVELRCDPISGHTALYWYRQSLGQGLEFLIYFQGNSAPDKSGLPSDRFSAERTGGSVSTLTIQRTQQEDSAVYLCASSLAPSPREWRGRIYEQYFGPGTRLTVT.

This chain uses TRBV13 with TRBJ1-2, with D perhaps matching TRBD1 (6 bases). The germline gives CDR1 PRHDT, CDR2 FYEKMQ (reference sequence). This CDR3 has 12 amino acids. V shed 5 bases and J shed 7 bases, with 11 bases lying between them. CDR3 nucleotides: TGTGCCAGCAGCATAAGGGGGAGTGGCTACACCTTC. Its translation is CASSIRGSGYTF.

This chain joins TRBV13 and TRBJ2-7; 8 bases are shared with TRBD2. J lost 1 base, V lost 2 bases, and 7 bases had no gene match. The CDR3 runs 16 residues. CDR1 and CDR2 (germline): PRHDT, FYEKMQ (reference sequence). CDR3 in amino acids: CASSLSTGGSSYEQYF. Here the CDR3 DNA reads TGTGCCAGCAGCTTAAGTACGGGAGGGTCTTCCTACGAGCAGTACTTC.

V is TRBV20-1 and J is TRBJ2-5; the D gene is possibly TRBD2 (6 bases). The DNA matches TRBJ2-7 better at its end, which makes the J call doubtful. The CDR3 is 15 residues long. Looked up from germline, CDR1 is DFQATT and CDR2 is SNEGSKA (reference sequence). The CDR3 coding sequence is TGCAGTGCTAGAGACCCGGGGGATCCTACTGACGAGCAGTACTTC. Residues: CSARDPGDPTDEQYF.

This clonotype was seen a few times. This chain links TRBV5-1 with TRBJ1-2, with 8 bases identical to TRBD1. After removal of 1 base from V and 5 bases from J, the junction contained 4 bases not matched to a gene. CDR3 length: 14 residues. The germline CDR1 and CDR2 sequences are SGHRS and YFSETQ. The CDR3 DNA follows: TGCGCCAGCAGCTTGCCAGGGGGCGCGTATGGCTACACCTTC. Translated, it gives CASSLPGGAYGYTF.

The DNA for the CDR3 is TGTGCCAGCAGCCAAGATCCGACAGGTCTCTCCCCTAACACAGATACGCAGTATTTT. Encoded protein: CASSQDPTGLSPNTDTQYF. This sequence joins TRBV4-2 and TRBJ2-3, with a weak D call TRBD1 (6 bases). Germline lookup yields CDR1 LGHNA and CDR2 YNFKEQ. V lost 0 bases and J lost 2, with 21 bases in between. This CDR3 contains 19 residues.

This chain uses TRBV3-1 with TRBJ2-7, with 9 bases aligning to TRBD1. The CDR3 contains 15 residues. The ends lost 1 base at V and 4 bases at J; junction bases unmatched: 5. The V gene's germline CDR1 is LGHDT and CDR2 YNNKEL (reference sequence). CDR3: CASSQVTGGRYEQYF. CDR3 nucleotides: TGTGCCAGCAGCCAAGTGACAGGGGGAAGGTACGAGCAGTACTTC.

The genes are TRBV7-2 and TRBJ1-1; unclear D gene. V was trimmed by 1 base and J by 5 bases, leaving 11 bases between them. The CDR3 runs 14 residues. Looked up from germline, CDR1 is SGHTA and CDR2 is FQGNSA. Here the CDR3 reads CASSLVLLGTEAFF. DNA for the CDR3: TGTGCCAGCAGCTTAGTACTATTAGGAACTGAAGCTTTCTTT.

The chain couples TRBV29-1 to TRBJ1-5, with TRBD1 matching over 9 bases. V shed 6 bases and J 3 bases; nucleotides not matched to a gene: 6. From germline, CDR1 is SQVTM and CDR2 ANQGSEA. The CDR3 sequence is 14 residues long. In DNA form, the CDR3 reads TGCAGCGTCCTCGGGACAGGGAACAATCAGCCCCAGCATTTT. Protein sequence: CSVLGTGNNQPQHF.

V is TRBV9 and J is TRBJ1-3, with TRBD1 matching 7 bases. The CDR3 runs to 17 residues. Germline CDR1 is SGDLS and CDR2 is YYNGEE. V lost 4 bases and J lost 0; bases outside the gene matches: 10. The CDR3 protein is CASSPRTGASSGNTIYF. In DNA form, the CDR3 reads TGTGCCAGCAGCCCTCGGACAGGCGCTTCCTCTGGAAACACCATATATTTT.

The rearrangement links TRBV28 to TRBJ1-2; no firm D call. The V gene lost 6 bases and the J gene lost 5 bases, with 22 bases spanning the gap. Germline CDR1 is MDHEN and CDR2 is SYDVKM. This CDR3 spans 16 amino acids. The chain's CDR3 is CASSRNRTDTLYGYTF. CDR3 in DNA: TGTGCCAGCAGCCGCAACCGGACGGATACTTTATATGGCTACACCTTC.

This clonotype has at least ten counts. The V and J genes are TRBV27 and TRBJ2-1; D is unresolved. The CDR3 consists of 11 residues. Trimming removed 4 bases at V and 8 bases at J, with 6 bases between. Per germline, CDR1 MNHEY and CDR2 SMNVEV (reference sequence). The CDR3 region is CASSWGDEQFF. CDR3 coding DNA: TGTGCCAGCAGTTGGGGTGATGAGCAGTTCTTC.

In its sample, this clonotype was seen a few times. As DNA, the CDR3 is TGCGCCAGCACCCAGCATCTAGACAGGTTGGAGGGCTACGAGCAGTACTTC. Its translation is CASTQHLDRLEGYEQYF. The chain links TRBV10-1 to TRBJ2-7; tentatively, D is TRBD1 or TRBD2 (6 bases each). In germline, CDR1 is WNHNN, CDR2 SYGVQD (reference sequence). There are 17 residues in the CDR3. The V and J ends lost 7 bases and 3 bases respectively, with 25 bases between them.

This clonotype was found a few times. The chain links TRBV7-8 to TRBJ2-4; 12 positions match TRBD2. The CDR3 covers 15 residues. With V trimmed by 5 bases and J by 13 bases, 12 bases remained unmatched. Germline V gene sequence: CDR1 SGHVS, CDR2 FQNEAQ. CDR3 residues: CASSRRLAGGREQYF. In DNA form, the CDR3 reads TGTGCCAGCAGCCGCAGGCTAGCGGGAGGGAGGGAGCAGTACTTC.

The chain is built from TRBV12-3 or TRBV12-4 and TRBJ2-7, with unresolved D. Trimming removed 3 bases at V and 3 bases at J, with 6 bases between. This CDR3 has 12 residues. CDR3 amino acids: CASSFRNYEQYF. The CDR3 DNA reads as TGTGCCAGCAGTTTCAGGAACTACGAGCAGTACTTC.

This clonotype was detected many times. The CDR3 sequence: CASSLGFRQPQHF. CDR3 in DNA: TGTGCCAGCAGCTTAGGGTTTCGGCAGCCCCAGCATTTT. J is TRBJ1-5 and V is TRBV7-2; D uncertain. Per the germline V gene, CDR1 is SGHTA and CDR2 is FQGNSA. The CDR3 spans 13 residues. Trimming removed 1 base at V and 7 bases at J, with 8 bases between.